The 27 T cell receptor beta chains in this list originate from one sample, sequenced in a study of blood T cell repertoires in COVID-19. TCRdb's table, derived via immunoSEQ multiplex PCR, lists solely in-frame clones and lacks some. The sample has 250,000 to 300,000 clones; about 88% are singletons. Sample: peripheral blood. The receptors were gathered from a woman aged 55-69 years with COVID-19, enrolled during active disease.

The chain has TRBV5-1 and TRBJ2-3; D perhaps matches TRBD2 (6 bases). Germline V gene data show CDR1 as SGHRS and CDR2 as YFSETQ. Trimming left V 1 base short and J 2 bases short, with 11 bases between. The CDR3 covers 15 residues. The CDR3 coding sequence is TGCGCCAGCAGCTTGTACCGGGAGCCCACAGATACGCAGTATTTT. Amino acids: CASSLYREPTDTQYF.

The rearrangement links TRBV12-5 to TRBJ2-3, with 7 bases matching TRBD2. Trimming at V came to 5 bases and at J to 6 bases, leaving 5 bases not matched to a gene. In germline, CDR1 is LGHNT, CDR2 FRNRAP. The CDR3 extends over 13 amino acids. The DNA of the CDR3 is TGTGCTAGTGGTCCTGGGGGGGTGGATACGCAGTATTTT. Its protein is CASGPGGVDTQYF.

V usage is TRBV18 and J usage is TRBJ2-1; 12 bases line up with TRBD2. J lost 2 bases, V lost 2 bases, and 13 bases had no gene match. Looked up from germline, CDR1 is KGHSH and CDR2 is LQKENI. This CDR3 comprises 20 residues. The DNA for the CDR3 is TGTGCCAGCTCACCAACATCGCGACTAGCGGGAGCCGGCGCCTACAATGAGCAGTTCTTC. Its translation: CASSPTSRLAGAGAYNEQFF. Drawing the rest from reference TRBV18 and TRBJ2-1, the complete variable domain is NAGVMQNPRHLVRRRGQEARLRCSPMKGHSHVYWYRQLPEEGLKFMVYLQKENIIDESGMPKERFSAEFPKEGPSILRIQQVVRGDSAAYFCASSPTSRLAGAGAYNEQFFGPGTRLTVL.

The genes are TRBV15 and TRBJ1-6; D is undetermined. V lost 6 bases and J lost 7, with 13 bases in between. Germline-derived CDR1 and CDR2 are LNHNV and YYDKDF (reference sequence). CDR3 length: 14 residues. CDR3 sequence: CATRPGTPNSPLHF. The CDR3 region has the DNA TGTGCCACCAGACCGGGAACACCAAATTCACCCCTCCACTTT.

The gene calls are TRBV7-8 and TRBJ2-3; 11 bases match TRBD1. With 4 bases clipped from V and 6 bases from J, the junction kept 6 bases outside the gene matches. This CDR3 has 15 residues. Germline V gene data show CDR1 as SGHVS and CDR2 as FQNEAQ. CDR3 loop: CASSSGQGAFDTQYF. In nucleotides, the CDR3 is TGTGCCAGCAGCTCCGGACAGGGGGCGTTTGATACGCAGTATTTT.

The rearrangement joins TRBV7-9 to TRBJ2-1; D not certain. Germline CDR1 is SEHNR and CDR2 is FQNEAQ (reference sequence). There are 17 residues in the CDR3. V was shortened by 7 bases and J by 0 bases, with 19 bases between the two germline ends. The CDR3: CASTPPGFQVSYNEQFF. Written as DNA, the CDR3 is TGTGCCAGCACCCCACCCGGATTTCAGGTCTCCTACAATGAGCAGTTCTTC.

The chain uses TRBV30 and TRBJ1-5; D is possibly TRBD1 (6 bases). The germline V gene has CDR1 GTSNPN and CDR2 SVGIG (reference sequence). The CDR3 is 14 amino acids. Trimming took off 5 bases at V and 2 bases at J, with 13 bases between the two ends. CDR3 nucleotide sequence: TGTGCCTGGGGCCAGGACAGCGGCAATCAGCCCCAGCATTTT. It yields the protein CAWGQDSGNQPQHF.

The chain combines TRBV7-3 with TRBJ2-7; the match to TRBD2 covers 9 bases. Germline V gene sequence: CDR1 SGHTA, CDR2 FQGTGA. Trimming at V came to 2 bases and at J to 2 bases, leaving 13 bases not matched to a gene. CDR3 length equals 18 residues. CDR3 nucleotides: TGTGCCAGCAGCTTACTTGGCGGTAGCGGGAGTTATCCCTACGAGCAGTACTTC. It codes for CASSLLGGSGSYPYEQYF.

The genes are TRBV5-4 and TRBJ2-3; the match to TRBD2 covers 10 bases. Germline loops: CDR1 SGHNT, CDR2 YYREEE (reference sequence). This CDR3 is built from 16 residues. After removal of 4 bases from V and 2 bases from J, the junction contained 7 bases not matched to a gene. DNA for the CDR3: TGTGCCAGCAGCCCCCTAGCGGGAGCCTCCACAGATACGCAGTATTTT. Translating it yields CASSPLAGASTDTQYF.

This sequence joins TRBV5-1 and TRBJ1-3; 8 nucleotides line up with TRBD1. This CDR3 is built from 16 residues. The V gene's germline CDR1 is SGHRS and CDR2 YFSETQ. V dropped 0 bases and J dropped 4; count of bases not matched to a gene: 6. CDR3 in amino acids: CASSLAPGGSGNTIYF. The CDR3 nucleotides are TGCGCCAGCAGCTTGGCCCCAGGGGGCTCCGGAAACACCATATATTTT.

The chain links TRBV4-1 to TRBJ1-1; 10 bases align to TRBD1. This CDR3 spans 18 amino acids. Per germline, CDR1 MGHRA and CDR2 YSYEKL. With 3 bases clipped from V and 4 bases from J, the junction kept 14 bases outside the gene matches. The CDR3, as DNA: TGCGCCAGCAGCCACCCCGGGGACAGGGGTGATATTAGCACTGAAGCTTTCTTT. Encoded protein: CASSHPGDRGDISTEAFF.

This chain connects TRBV3-1 (or the pseudogene TRBV3-2) to TRBJ2-5, with TRBD2 matching over 16 bases. The CDR3 is 20 amino acids. In germline, CDR1 is LGHDT, CDR2 YNNKEL (reference sequence). Trimming cost V 3 bases and J 4 bases; bases outside gene matches: 14. Here the CDR3 reads CASSHRLIGGLAGGRETQYF. DNA for the CDR3: TGTGCCAGCAGCCACCGATTGATCGGGGGACTAGCGGGAGGGCGAGAGACCCAGTACTTC.

This sequence joins TRBV6-4 and TRBJ1-1; D perhaps matches TRBD1 (5 bases). The CDR3 runs 13 residues. Germline loops: CDR1 MRHNA, CDR2 SNTAGT. The V end was cut by 8 bases, the J end by 0 bases, with 10 bases between. CDR3 nucleotides: TGTGCCAGCGCACAGGAGATGAACACTGAAGCTTTCTTT. Its protein product is CASAQEMNTEAFF.

The sample holds one count of this clone. The chain links TRBV30 to TRBJ1-5, with D possibly matching TRBD1 (6 bases). This CDR3 is built from 13 residues. The ends were cut back, 1 base at V and 5 bases at J, with 9 bases in the middle. Looked up from germline, CDR1 is GTSNPN and CDR2 is SVGIG (reference sequence). CDR3 region: CAWSGSGDQPQHF. CDR3 nucleotides: TGTGCCTGGAGTGGGTCAGGGGATCAGCCCCAGCATTTT.

The chain combines TRBV18 with TRBJ1-2, with D maybe TRBD1 (5 bases). V was trimmed by 8 bases and J by 4 bases, leaving 17 bases between them. CDR1 KGHSH and CDR2 LQKENI come from the germline V gene. This CDR3 contains 14 residues. The DNA of the CDR3 is TGTGCCAGCAGTAATCCAGGGTCCGGCTATGGCTACACCTTC. Encoded protein: CASSNPGSGYGYTF.

The genes are TRBV5-4 and TRBJ1-6, with D unclear. Germline V CDR1 and CDR2: SGHNT, YYREEE (reference sequence). Deletions cut 3 bases from V and 9 bases from J, with 7 bases between. This CDR3 spans 12 amino acids. CDR3 region: CASSYRTSPLHF. CDR3 coding DNA: TGTGCCAGCAGCTACAGAACTTCACCCCTCCACTTT.

This clone was seen more than once but under ten times. The V and J genes are TRBV11-2 and TRBJ2-7, with 12 positions matching TRBD2. CDR3 length equals 15 residues. J was trimmed by 2 bases and V by 5 bases; bases with no gene match: 4. Germline V gene lookup returns CDR1 SGHAT and CDR2 FQNNGV. The CDR3 region is CASSLGLAGTYEQYF. DNA for the CDR3: TGTGCCAGCAGCCTCGGACTAGCGGGAACCTACGAGCAGTACTTC.

The chain is built from TRBV6-2 or TRBV6-3 and TRBJ2-7; no clear D gene. V dropped 5 bases and J dropped 9 bases, with 11 bases sitting between them. This CDR3 comprises 11 residues. Germline V lookup: CDR1 MNHEY, CDR2 SVGEGT. This CDR3 is CASSPLLRQYF. Written as DNA, the CDR3 is TGTGCCAGCAGTCCCCTGCTACGGCAGTACTTC.

This clone was recorded once. CDR3 sequence reads: CASSPEGQHVNNQPQHF. DNA of the CDR3: TGCGCCAGCAGCCCGGAGGGGCAGCACGTTAACAATCAGCCCCAGCATTTT. The V call is TRBV5-1, the J call TRBJ1-5, with D possibly TRBD1 on 5 matching bases. CDR1 and CDR2 from the germline V gene are SGHRS and YFSETQ. V lost 4 bases and J 3 bases, leaving 20 bases between the germline ends. The CDR3 is 17 residues long.

A few counts support this clone. The V gene is TRBV5-1, the J gene TRBJ1-5; TRBD1 is a possible D gene (5 bases). V was cut by 2 bases and J by 6 bases, with 15 bases left in between. CDR3 size: 15 residues. Germline V lookup: CDR1 SGHRS, CDR2 YFSETQ. The CDR3 sequence: CASSFMGGAGQPQHF. CDR3 nucleotides: TGCGCCAGCAGCTTTATGGGAGGGGCGGGTCAGCCCCAGCATTTT. The full variable domain, in which reference TRBV5-1 and TRBJ1-5 provide the parts outside the CDR3, is KAGVTQTPRYLIKTRGQQVTLSCSPISGHRSVSWYQQTPGQGLQFLFEYFSETQRNKGNFPGRFSGRQFSNSRSEMNVSTLELGDSALYLCASSFMGGAGQPQHFGDGTRLSIL.

The rearrangement uses TRBV6-5 and TRBJ1-2, with TRBD1 as a possible D gene (6 bases). CDR1 and CDR2 from the germline V gene are MNHEY and SVGAGI. V dropped 6 bases and J dropped 4 bases, with 12 bases sitting between them. This CDR3 is 13 amino acids long. The CDR3, as DNA: TGTGCCAGCAGCCTGGACAGAACCTATGGCTACACCTTC. It is translated as CASSLDRTYGYTF.

Only one count was recorded for this clone. The V gene is TRBV7-8, the J gene TRBJ1-6, with D possibly TRBD1 on 6 matching bases. Between the trimmed V and J ends, which lost 5 bases and 5 bases, there was a span of 13 bases. Per the germline V gene, CDR1 is SGHVS and CDR2 is FQNEAQ. The CDR3 is 15 amino acids. The CDR3: CASSPRTADNSPLHF. The CDR3 DNA reads TGTGCCAGCAGCCCGCGGACAGCAGATAATTCACCCCTCCACTTT.

J is TRBJ2-1 and V is TRBV2, with D perhaps TRBD2 (6 bases). Trimming left V 9 bases short and J 4 bases short, with 16 bases between. Germline V CDR1 and CDR2: SNHLY, FYNNEI. The CDR3 has 14 residues. The CDR3 spells CARFIPGTYNEQFF. As DNA, the CDR3 is TGTGCCAGATTTATTCCCGGGACTTACAATGAGCAGTTCTTC.

The V call is TRBV29-1, the J call TRBJ2-5; D not certain. Germline assignment: CDR1 SQVTM and CDR2 ANQGSEA. V was cut by 6 bases and J by 3 bases, with 14 bases left in between. CDR3 length: 13 amino acids. The CDR3 sequence is CSVETTPKETQYF. DNA of the CDR3: TGCAGCGTCGAAACTACGCCCAAAGAGACCCAGTACTTC.

Only one count was recorded for this clone. This chain links TRBV14 with TRBJ2-3; TRBD1 agrees at 9 bases. With V trimmed by 4 bases and J by 2 bases, 7 bases remained unmatched. Looked up from germline, CDR1 is SGHDN and CDR2 is FVKESK. This CDR3 is built from 16 residues. The chain's CDR3 is CASSRTGTGNTDTQYF. CDR3 nucleotides: TGTGCCAGCAGCCGGACCGGGACAGGGAACACAGATACGCAGTATTTT.

This clone was detected a few times. The chain employs TRBV30 and TRBJ1-2; D uncertain. The length of the CDR3 is 14 residues. V was clipped by 2 bases and J by 2 bases, with 12 bases between them. The germline V gene has CDR1 GTSNPN and CDR2 SVGIG (reference sequence). CDR3 amino acids: CAWSLASGNYGYTF. The CDR3 DNA is TGTGCCTGGAGTTTAGCATCCGGGAACTATGGCTACACCTTC.

The chain carries TRBV5-4 and TRBJ1-3; D gene ambiguous. Germline-derived CDR1 and CDR2 are SGHNT and YYREEE (reference sequence). V lost 4 bases, J lost 0 bases, and 11 bases lay in between. CDR3 length: 15 amino acids. This CDR3 reads CASSPDSFSGNTIYF. Here the CDR3 DNA reads TGTGCCAGCAGCCCCGACTCCTTCTCTGGAAACACCATATATTTT.